The 27 T cell receptor beta chains listed next were all sequenced from one sample in a study of prognosis after radiotherapy for stage I lung cancer. The study amplified the TCR beta CDR3 region from genomic DNA. This amplification was carried out by two rounds of multiplex PCR. Each TRBV and TRBJ gene had its own primer in the first PCR round. TCRdb ran MiXCR on the multiplex PCR reads and lists one entry per CDR3 protein. The table records around 12,000 distinct CDR3 sequences, 40% to 55% of them present only once. The sample consisted of PBMCs, taken before or after stereotactic body radiation therapy (not recorded which). Every receptor here comes from a donor aged 50 or older with non-small cell lung cancer.

This clonotype showed up many times. V is TRBV4-2 and J is TRBJ2-1; D perhaps matches TRBD1 (5 bases). This CDR3 has 15 amino acids. The V gene lost 2 bases and the J gene lost 7 bases, with 15 bases spanning the gap. Germline assignment: CDR1 LGHNA and CDR2 YNFKEQ. CDR3 loop: CASSQTGAGSNEQFF. CDR3 bases: TGTGCCAGCAGCCAAACTGGAGCAGGGTCGAATGAGCAGTTCTTC.

This rearrangement joins TRBV12-3 or TRBV12-4 to TRBJ2-1; D possibly corresponds to TRBD2 (5 bases). The CDR3 consists of 16 residues. V was trimmed by 8 bases and J by 3 bases, leaving 20 bases between them. CDR3: CASAPRGLAGYNEQFF. The CDR3 DNA sequence: TGTGCCAGCGCCCCCCGCGGGTTAGCAGGCTACAATGAGCAGTTCTTC.

This clonotype ranks as medium-sized. V gene TRBV20-1 combines with J gene TRBJ1-5; TRBD1 matches at 8 bases. V was clipped by 6 bases and J by 4 bases; unmatched bases: 8. The CDR3 has 14 residues. Per germline, CDR1 DFQATT and CDR2 SNEGSKA (reference sequence). CDR3 protein: CSARTGFGNQPQHF. Here the CDR3 DNA reads TGCAGTGCAAGGACAGGGTTTGGGAATCAGCCCCAGCATTTT.

This chain connects TRBV28 to TRBJ2-3, with 9 nucleotides matching TRBD2. The CDR3 length is 16 residues. Germline CDR1 and CDR2: MDHEN and SYDVKM. Trimming at V came to 6 bases and at J to 0 bases, leaving 7 bases not matched to a gene. As DNA, the CDR3 is TGTGCCAGCAGGAGTAGCGGGAGAACTAGCACAGATACGCAGTATTTT. Translation: CASRSSGRTSTDTQYF.

This clonotype has ten or more counts. This chain links TRBV28 with TRBJ2-3, with 9 bases that match TRBD1. The germline gives CDR1 MDHEN, CDR2 SYDVKM. V lost 5 bases to trimming and J lost 6 bases; unmatched junction nucleotides: 6. The CDR3 has 14 residues. This chain's CDR3 is CASSMTGGKDTQYF. The CDR3, as DNA: TGTGCCAGCAGTATGACAGGGGGTAAGGATACGCAGTATTTT.

The chain carries TRBV5-1 and TRBJ2-1; D remains unclear. The CDR3 is made up of 16 amino acids. From germline, CDR1 is SGHRS and CDR2 YFSETQ. Trimming removed 0 bases at V and 0 bases at J, with 10 bases between. DNA of the CDR3: TGCGCCAGCAGCTTGGATCCTTGGAGCTCCTACAATGAGCAGTTCTTC. It specifies CASSLDPWSSYNEQFF.

This clonotype was found a few times. This may come from a read error, since a much larger clone is one base off. The chain couples TRBV5-1 to TRBJ1-1, with D hard to call. Trimming removed 0 bases at V and 12 bases at J, with 15 bases between. CDR3 length: 13 residues. Germline V gives CDR1 SGHRS, CDR2 YFSETQ. The CDR3 DNA reads TGCGCCAGCAGCTTGGCCGGAAACGATCGGCCTTTCTTT. This gives the protein CASSLAGNDRPFF.

The J gene is TRBJ2-7, the V gene TRBV13, with 7 bases that match TRBD1. The CDR3 loop spans 15 amino acids. Germline V lookup: CDR1 PRHDT, CDR2 FYEKMQ (reference sequence). Losses at the gene ends were 3 bases for V and 4 bases for J; bases not matched to a gene: 9. The CDR3 spells CASSFTGVSTYEQYF. The CDR3, as DNA: TGTGCCAGCAGCTTCACAGGGGTCTCGACATACGAGCAGTACTTC.

This clonotype was picked up a small number of times. The chain joins TRBV6-1 to TRBJ2-1; maybe TRBD2 (6 bases). The CDR3 is 14 residues long. Per germline, CDR1 MNHNS and CDR2 SASEGT. V dropped 5 bases and J dropped 5 bases, with 13 bases sitting between them. The DNA of the CDR3 is TGTGCCAGCAGTCTGGCGGGATATAACAATGAGCAGTTCTTC. Its protein is CASSLAGYNNEQFF.

Sample share makes this clonotype medium-sized. V and J are TRBV6-1 and TRBJ2-1, with 7 bases matching TRBD1. Trimming removed 5 bases from V and 3 bases from J; junction bases left unmatched: 7. This CDR3 has 15 residues. CDR1 is MNHNS, CDR2 SASEGT, per germline. Here the CDR3 reads CASSHRDRIYNEQFF. The CDR3 DNA reads TGTGCCAGCAGTCACCGGGACAGAATCTACAATGAGCAGTTCTTC.

At least ten counts were recorded for this clonotype. The chain has TRBV12-3 or TRBV12-4 and TRBJ2-5; D possibly matches TRBD1 or TRBD2 (5 bases each). The CDR3 is 14 residues long. V shed 7 bases and J shed 5 bases, with 17 bases lying between them. CDR3 region: CASMSIGGRETQYF. CDR3 bases: TGTGCCAGCATGTCGATTGGGGGTCGGGAGACCCAGTACTTC.

This clonotype has only one observation. A much larger clone differs by one base, so this may be a read error. Likely a read error: the CDR3 ends without its conserved phenylalanine or tryptophan. The chain carries TRBV7-6 and TRBJ1-1; D gene uncertain. This CDR3 spans 13 amino acids. V was trimmed by 4 bases and J by 1 base, leaving 7 bases between them. Germline V gene data show CDR1 as SGHVS and CDR2 as FNYEAQ. As DNA, the CDR3 is TGTGCCAGCAGCTCCGACACGAACACTGAAGCTTTCCTT. Translation gives CASSSDTNTEAFL.

This clonotype came up many times. The chain is built from TRBV6-5 and TRBJ1-1, with TRBD1 matching 9 bases. The CDR3 length is 15 residues. In germline, CDR1 is MNHEY, CDR2 SVGAGI. The ends lost 0 bases at V and 5 bases at J; junction bases unmatched: 4. CDR3 loop: CASSYSGQGLTEAFF. CDR3 in DNA: TGTGCCAGCAGTTACTCCGGACAGGGGCTTACTGAAGCTTTCTTT.

By sample share, this clonotype is medium-sized. The chain links TRBV12-3 or TRBV12-4 to TRBJ2-7, with a weak D call TRBD1 (6 bases). With 10 bases removed from V and 2 bases from J, the gap between germline ends came to 15 bases. The CDR3 length is 13 residues. CDR3 amino acids: CAINRVSTYEQYF. CDR3 coding DNA: TGTGCCATTAACAGGGTTTCTACCTACGAGCAGTACTTC.

This clonotype was counted once. The chain carries TRBV12-5 and TRBJ2-7; D is unclear. CDR3 length equals 12 residues. Trimming removed 6 bases at V and 9 bases at J, with 15 bases between. CDR1 and CDR2 from the germline V gene are LGHNT and FRNRAP. As DNA, the CDR3 is TGTGCTAGTGGCTCTGATGGGTGGCGGCAGTACTTC. It specifies CASGSDGWRQYF. The entire variable domain, with the rest obtained from reference TRBV12-5 and TRBJ2-7, is as follows: DARVTQTPRHKVTEMGQEVTMRCQPILGHNTVFWYRQTMMQGLELLAYFRNRAPLDDSGMPKDRFSAEMPDATLATLKIQPSEPRDSAVYFCASGSDGWRQYFGPGTRLTVT.

This clonotype was counted many times. A read error may be the cause here, since a much bigger clone is one base away. V gene TRBV12-3 or TRBV12-4 combines with J gene TRBJ2-7; D remains unclear. The CDR3 has 13 amino acids. With 5 bases removed from V and 3 bases from J, the gap between germline ends came to 11 bases. In nucleotides, the CDR3 is TGTGCCAGCAGTCCCACAGTGCTCTACGAGCAGTACTTC. It yields the protein CASSPTVLYEQYF.

Turning to this clonotype: A read error likely explains this, since a far larger clone differs by one base. The chain couples TRBV28 to TRBJ2-2, with a tentative D call TRBD1 (6 bases). The CDR3 covers 15 residues. The germline V and J ends were trimmed by 3 bases and 4 bases, with 12 bases remaining between them. Germline-derived CDR1 and CDR2 are MDHEN and SYDVKM. CDR3 amino acids: CASSFCQGRTGELFF. The CDR3 DNA is TGTGCCAGCAGTTTCTGTCAGGGGCGCACCGGGGAGCTGTTTTTT.

DNA for the CDR3: TGTGCCAGCGGGACCTCCTATAATTCACCCCTCCACTTT. Protein product: CASGTSYNSPLHF. The genes are TRBV6-2 or TRBV6-3 and TRBJ1-6, with D perhaps matching TRBD1 (5 bases). The CDR3 contains 13 residues. Trimming removed 8 bases at V and 0 bases at J, with 5 bases between. The germline gives CDR1 MNHEY, CDR2 SVGEGT.

In its sample, this clonotype was seen many times. This sequence joins TRBV20-1 and TRBJ1-2; D is unresolved. CDR3 size: 12 residues. Per the germline V gene, CDR1 is DFQATT and CDR2 is SNEGSKA (reference sequence). Trimming cost V 7 bases and J 5 bases, with 14 bases left between them. The CDR3 region is CSGASGLYGYTF. The CDR3 DNA sequence: TGCAGTGGGGCTAGCGGTCTGTATGGCTACACCTTC.

As for this clonotype: A clone one base away is much larger, so this may be a read error. No conserved phenylalanine or tryptophan is present at the end of the CDR3, so a read error is the likely explanation. The rearrangement links TRBV28 to TRBJ1-2; 7 bases line up with TRBD1. CDR1 and CDR2 from the germline V gene are MDHEN and SYDVKM. The CDR3 loop spans 13 amino acids. V lost 8 bases, J lost 1 base, and 4 bases stayed unmatched. In nucleotides, the CDR3 is TGTGCCAGCGGACGACAGGGTAACTATGGCTACACCTCC. This sequence encodes CASGRQGNYGYTS.

V usage is TRBV6-1 and J usage is TRBJ2-3, with TRBD1 matching over 9 bases. Trimming removed 7 bases from V and 2 bases from J; junction bases left unmatched: 13. The CDR3 is made up of 17 amino acids. CDR1 is MNHNS, CDR2 SASEGT, per germline. The CDR3 is CASTAIPGQGPTDTQYF. The CDR3 DNA reads TGTGCCAGCACTGCAATTCCGGGACAGGGTCCCACAGATACGCAGTATTTT.

This clonotype is medium-sized. The V gene is TRBV27, the J gene TRBJ2-2; D is unresolved. The CDR3 totals 14 residues. The germline gives CDR1 MNHEY, CDR2 SMNVEV (reference sequence). Trimming removed 6 bases at V and 0 bases at J, with 8 bases between. DNA of the CDR3: TGTGCCAGCAGCCGGTTACCGAACACCGGGGAGCTGTTTTTT. Its protein product is CASSRLPNTGELFF.

The rearrangement uses TRBV28 and TRBJ1-2, with D possibly TRBD1 on 5 matching bases. Per the germline V gene, CDR1 is MDHEN and CDR2 is SYDVKM. The CDR3 sequence is 17 residues long. V lost 7 bases to trimming and J lost 0 bases, with 21 bases between them. This CDR3 is CASISVDTSGANYGYTF. The CDR3 bases are TGTGCCAGCATTTCAGTGGACACATCGGGAGCTAACTATGGCTACACCTTC.

This rearrangement joins TRBV4-1 to TRBJ2-2; a possible D gene is TRBD1 (8 bases). V was cut by 0 bases and J by 6 bases, with 17 bases left in between. In germline, CDR1 is MGHRA, CDR2 YSYEKL. The length of the CDR3 is 17 residues. The CDR3 loop reads CASSQDHRGAGAGELFF. For the CDR3, the DNA is TGCGCCAGCAGCCAAGATCACAGGGGGGCGGGGGCCGGGGAGCTGTTTTTT.

This clonotype showed up many times. This rearrangement joins TRBV19 to TRBJ2-2; TRBD2 matches at 12 bases. This CDR3 comprises 18 residues. V lost 5 bases to trimming and J lost 0 bases; unmatched junction nucleotides: 7. The V gene's germline CDR1 is LNHDA and CDR2 SQIVND (reference sequence). The CDR3 coding sequence is TGTGCCAGTAGTTTCTGGACTAGCGGGGATCCGAACACCGGGGAGCTGTTTTTT. Translation gives CASSFWTSGDPNTGELFF.

The CDR3 DNA reads as TGTGCCACCAGTGACCCTCGACAGGGAAACCCGGGGGGCTACACCTTC. It codes for CATSDPRQGNPGGYTF. V is TRBV24-1 and J is TRBJ1-2, with 7 bases that match TRBD1. Germline CDR1 and CDR2: KGHDR and SFDVKD. The CDR3 covers 16 residues. V shed 4 bases, J shed 8 bases, and the junction held 15 bases outside the gene matches.

This chain joins TRBV2 and TRBJ2-2, with 9 nucleotides matching TRBD2. The CDR3 has 15 residues. V gave up 5 bases and J gave up 4 bases; unmatched junction bases: 5. The germline V gene encodes CDR1 SNHLY and CDR2 FYNNEI. For the CDR3, the DNA is TGTGCCAGCAGTATAGCGGGAGCCGCCACCGGGGAGCTGTTTTTT. Its protein product is CASSIAGAATGELFF.